This T cell receptor (beta chain) originates from a study of T cell responses to AZD1222 COVID-19 vaccine (dated by TCRdb to about 2021). Regarding the research as a whole: A total of 230 to 250 trial participants underwent TCR sequencing, of whom under 220 had received two doses of AZD1222 and some 25 had received two doses of the MenACWY control vaccine. Enrollment into the trials was organized by age into subgroups of 18-55, 56-69 and 70-plus years, and those subgroups contained approximately 150, 30 and 60 TCR-sequenced participants, respectively. General findings and caveats noted by the study authors: A significant rise in spike-specific TCR breadth and depth was observed after two AZD1222 doses relative to day 0 and relative to MenACWY recipients. Because no day 14 peak-response samples were available, repertoires were characterized only after the peak T cell response. The whole spike protein was spanned by vaccine-associated CD4 TCRs, and dominant responses were seen in regions 160-218 and 743-854. Conclusions about previously exposed vaccinees are limited because only six or seven AZD1222 recipients were SARS-CoV-2 seropositive at baseline. The 56-69-year group was small, and its depth increase did not reach significance, likely because of low power. Reportedly, almost half of the unique spike-specific TCRs recognized epitopes lying outside the regions that are mutated in the B.1.351 and B.1.1.7 variants. Participants were mostly white British and included more females than males, and it was suggested by the authors that clonal diversity may have been underestimated.

According to the study, the label for this sample's time point signals: sample from adult after SARS-CoV-2 infection, after symptom onset. A couple of convalescent COVID-19 patients, sampled after symptom onset from adults with prior SARS-CoV-2 infection, were also TCR-sequenced for comparison. The CDR3 regions of human TCRbeta chains were analyzed by immunosequencing. On the authors' methods: Repertoire TCRs were matched against a reference library of SARS-CoV-2-specific TCRs generated with the MIRA antigen-specificity platform. Breadth was defined as the fraction of unique TCRs that were SARS-CoV-2-associated, and depth was defined as the fraction of total T cells that were SARS-CoV-2-associated. Using the MIRA data, each spike-specific TCR was mapped to the spike region that the TCR reacts to and placed in a CD4 or CD8 class. Log10-transformed breadth and depth values were compared by one-way ANOVA with Sidak's multiple comparisons tests. In its TCRdb copy, this immuneACCESS table keeps in-frame sequences only and misses some clones. Where compared with another copy, unresolved V genes explain less than half of these, and the others have no known cause. Clone size and V and J calls were adopted from that table, with D and trimming inferred from the DNA. Here the sample has 150,000 or so clones; roughly nine tenths occur a single time. The top ten clonotypes cover 6.9% of the sample.

V drops 1 base and J drops 0 bases, leaving 3 bases in between. The germline V gene specifies SGHDN as CDR1 and FVKESK as CDR2. The CDR3 measures 13 amino acids from cysteine to phenylalanine. The entry retains the CDR3 DNA only, 39 bases that are in frame from base 1. About this clone: It has no known antigen specificity. No much larger clone exists at a distance of one base, and base qualities are not known.

The sample was peripheral blood, taken after recovery from COVID-19. The sequence is built from TRBV14 and TRBJ2-5, with an unclear D gene assignment. The source of this sequence is an adult who had recovered from COVID-19. The CDR3 in this case is CASSQGNQETQYF. The DNA sequence is as follows: TGTGCCAGCAGCCAAGGGAACCAAGAGACCCAGTACTTC.